A selection of T cell receptor beta chains follows, all from one sample in a study of T cell repertoires in cytomegalovirus infection. A single record per CDR3 protein comes from TCRdb applying MiXCR to the reads. Of 350,000 to 500,000 distinct CDR3 sequences in the sample, 30% to 40% are singletons; the top ten hold 12% to 15%. The sample comprised PBMCs. The receptors originated from a human donor in good health (CMV status not recorded). Some clones in this sample may be carry-over from other donors' samples. The CDR3 runs from the conserved cysteine through the conserved F or W. Each record gives: J gene, CDR3 length, V gene, clone size, D gene, CDR3 DNA, CDR3 protein. A D gene is named only where the DNA matches it firmly. Only some rows state a clone size, as once, few, many or a class for expanded clones.

TRBJ2-1	13	TRBV10-2	NA	TRBD1	TGCGCCAGCAGTGGGACAGGGGGCGATGAGCAGTTCTTC	CASSGTGGDEQFF
TRBJ2-7	14	TRBV7-6	NA	NA	TGTGCCAGCAGCCTCCTAGGAGGAATCGACGAGCAGTACTTC	CASSLLGGIDEQYF
TRBJ2-3	14	TRBV2	few	TRBD1	TGTGCCAGCAACAGGGGCCCTAGCACAGATACGCAGTATTTT	CASNRGPSTDTQYF
TRBJ1-6	15	TRBV12-3/TRBV12-4	NA	NA	TGTGCCAGCAGTTTACAGGGCCTAAAGTATTCACCCCTCCACTTT	CASSLQGLKYSPLHF
TRBJ2-7	16	TRBV9	NA	NA	TGTGCCAGCAGCGTATTCGGAACATCGAGCTCCTACGAGCAGTACTTC	CASSVFGTSSSYEQYF
TRBJ1-2	18	TRBV4-3	few	NA	TGCGCCAGCAGCCAAGATGTGCGTGGGGGCAGGACGATTTATGGCTACACCTTC	CASSQDVRGGRTIYGYTF
TRBJ1-1	13	TRBV11-3	NA	NA	TGTGCCAGCAGCTCACGACGGACAGAACGAGCTTTCTTT	CASSSRRTERAFF
TRBJ2-1	21	TRBV20-1	once	TRBD1	TGCAGTGCCCAGGTGCGACCGAAGAGGGACAGGGGCGGTGAGGGGTACAATGAGCAGTTCTTC	CSAQVRPKRDRGGEGYNEQFF
TRBJ2-3	13	TRBV15	few	TRBD2	TGTGCCACCAAGACGGGGGGGCCAGATACGCAGTATTTT	CATKTGGPDTQYF
TRBJ2-3	15	TRBV10-3	few	NA	TGTGCCATCAGTGAGCCCAAAGGGGTCGAAGATACGCAGTATTTT	CAISEPKGVEDTQYF
TRBJ2-1	13	TRBV5-4	NA	TRBD2	TGTGCCAGCAGCCCTTGGACTAGCTATGAGCAGTTCTTC	CASSPWTSYEQFF
TRBJ2-5	13	TRBV14	few	NA	TGTGCCAGCAGCCAGGAGTGGTGGGAGACCCAGTACTTC	CASSQEWWETQYF
TRBJ1-1	16	TRBV19	few	NA	TGTGCCAGTAGTATTATGGCCCGAGTCGGTGGGACTGAAGCTTTCTTT	CASSIMARVGGTEAFF
TRBJ2-3	13	TRBV20-1	NA	NA	TGCAGTGCTAGGGTAAGCGGGACAGATACGCAGTATTTT	CSARVSGTDTQYF
TRBJ1-2	15	TRBV4-1	few	NA	TGCGCCAGCAGCCAAGATCGAGCAGGAGCCTATGGCTACACCTTC	CASSQDRAGAYGYTF